The 17 T cell receptor beta chains given below trace back to one sample, sequenced in a study of beta chain features in type 1 diabetes (dated by TCRdb to between 2017 and 2018). Here is what the overall study found, with its caveats: In all four CD4+ subsets, TCRB CDR3 length was moderately but significantly shorter in type 1 diabetes patients.

To prepare the library, the immunoSEQ multiplex PCR assay was applied. All of the isolated RNA was reverse transcribed with the High Capacity cDNA Reverse Transcription Kit, so expressed TCRB transcripts were sequenced. The table was pulled from immuneACCESS by TCRdb, which kept in-frame rearrangements only. Such tables lose some clones; where checked, under half of the loss comes from unresolved V genes, and the rest has no known cause. In all, the sample holds about 120,000 clones, and about 18% of those were seen once. Roughly 2.6% of the sample lies in the top ten. These receptors' targets are unknown. Sequenced input: central memory CD4+ T cells from blood. These receptors were collected from a man aged 18 to 29 with type 1 diabetes.

This rearrangement joins TRBV19 to TRBJ2-3, with 11 bases aligning to TRBD2. CDR1 and CDR2 from the germline V gene are LNHDA and SQIVND (reference sequence). CDR3 size: 16 residues. V gave up 5 bases and J gave up 8 bases; unmatched junction bases: 12. CDR3 coding DNA: TGTGCCAGTAGTGTAAGGACTAGCGGGTCCCCAAGTACGCAGTATTTT. This codes for CASSVRTSGSPSTQYF.

CDR3 bases: TGTGCCAGCAGCGGGACTAGCGGGAGAAGGGATGAGCAGTTCTTC. This codes for CASSGTSGRRDEQFF. The chain joins TRBV2 to TRBJ2-1; 14 bases line up with TRBD2. This CDR3 contains 15 residues. Looked up from germline, CDR1 is SNHLY and CDR2 is FYNNEI. V was clipped by 6 bases and J by 8 bases; unmatched bases: 6.

The chain links TRBV9 to TRBJ2-7; a weak D match, TRBD2 (7 bases). The V gene lost 3 bases and the J gene lost 3 bases, with 19 bases spanning the gap. CDR1 and CDR2 from the germline V gene are SGDLS and YYNGEE. This CDR3 has 16 residues. The CDR3 reads CASSAFGGPAIYEQYF. CDR3 nucleotides: TGTGCCAGCAGCGCCTTCGGGGGGCCTGCCATCTACGAGCAGTACTTC.

This sequence joins TRBV7-3 and TRBJ2-7; 7 nucleotides align to TRBD1. The germline V gene encodes CDR1 SGHTA and CDR2 FQGTGA. The CDR3 has 14 amino acids. The V segment lost 5 bases and the J segment 5 bases; nucleotides outside the gene matches: 9. The CDR3 bases are TGTGCCAGCAGCGAGACAGGGCAGTCTCACGAGCAGTACTTC. Its protein product is CASSETGQSHEQYF.

This clone was found a few times. This rearrangement joins TRBV7-2 to TRBJ2-1; no clear D. The CDR3 consists of 14 residues. With 1 base removed from V and 8 bases from J, the gap between germline ends came to 12 bases. CDR1 is SGHTA, CDR2 FQGNSA, per germline. CDR3 sequence: CASSLDHNSDEQFF. Here the CDR3 DNA reads TGTGCCAGCAGCTTAGATCATAACTCCGATGAGCAGTTCTTC.

V usage is TRBV7-2 and J usage is TRBJ1-5; 9 nucleotides agree with TRBD1. The CDR3 has 17 residues. Germline trimming cut 2 bases from V and 4 bases from J; bases unmatched to any gene: 9. Germline V lookup: CDR1 SGHTA, CDR2 FQGNSA. CDR3 sequence reads: CASSLLSGTGLNQPQHF. CDR3 DNA sequence: TGTGCCAGCAGCTTATTATCCGGGACAGGGCTAAATCAGCCCCAGCATTTT.

V and J are TRBV28 and TRBJ2-7; TRBD2 matches at 12 bases. After removal of 5 bases from V and 5 bases from J, the junction contained 7 bases not matched to a gene. The CDR3 consists of 15 residues. Germline V gives CDR1 MDHEN, CDR2 SYDVKM. CDR3 sequence reads: CASSLETSGGDEQYF. The CDR3 DNA reads TGTGCCAGCAGTCTCGAGACTAGCGGGGGTGACGAGCAGTACTTC.

This clone was counted between two and nine times. J is TRBJ2-6 and V is TRBV18, with TRBD2 matching over 7 bases. The CDR3 loop spans 18 amino acids. V lost 5 bases to trimming and J lost 2 bases; unmatched junction nucleotides: 12. Germline V lookup: CDR1 KGHSH, CDR2 LQKENI. CDR3 sequence: CASSFSSGGLAGANVLTF. The CDR3 DNA reads TGTGCCAGCTCATTCTCCTCGGGGGGATTGGCTGGGGCCAACGTCCTGACTTTC.

The chain is built from TRBV9 and TRBJ2-1; D is possibly TRBD1 (6 bases). Looked up from germline, CDR1 is SGDLS and CDR2 is YYNGEE. Between the trimmed V and J ends, which lost 4 bases and 8 bases, there was a span of 19 bases. The CDR3 is 15 amino acids. CDR3 in DNA: TGTGCCAGCAGCACAAACGTTAACAGGGTTGATGAGCAGTTCTTC. It codes for CASSTNVNRVDEQFF.

This clone was counted only a few times. This chain connects TRBV6-5 to TRBJ2-3, with D possibly TRBD2 on 5 matching bases. CDR1 is MNHEY and CDR2 is SVGAGI in the germline V gene. The CDR3 spans 15 residues. The V gene lost 6 bases and the J gene lost 6 bases, with 19 bases spanning the gap. The CDR3 is CASSQADSGVDTQYF. CDR3 nucleotides: TGTGCCAGCAGCCAAGCGGATTCTGGTGTTGATACGCAGTATTTT.

The V call is TRBV5-1, the J call TRBJ2-5; 10 bases agree with TRBD2. The germline gives CDR1 SGHRS, CDR2 YFSETQ. CDR3 length: 16 amino acids. Losses at the gene ends were 1 base for V and 5 bases for J; bases not matched to a gene: 8. This chain's CDR3 is CASSLRLAGAGETQYF. Written as DNA, the CDR3 is TGCGCCAGCAGCTTGCGGCTAGCGGGGGCTGGGGAGACCCAGTACTTC.

This chain uses TRBV30 with TRBJ1-1; possible D gene TRBD1, 6 bases. The ends were cut back, 2 bases at V and 1 base at J, with 14 bases in the middle. The CDR3 runs 15 residues. From germline, CDR1 is GTSNPN and CDR2 SVGIG (reference sequence). CDR3 region: CAWSRWQGSNTEAFF. In DNA, the CDR3 is TGTGCCTGGAGTAGGTGGCAGGGGTCGAACACTGAAGCTTTCTTT.

This clone appeared many times. This chain links TRBV5-1 with TRBJ2-6, with D possibly TRBD2 on 5 matching bases. Deletions cut 2 bases from V and 0 bases from J, with 6 bases between. Germline loops: CDR1 SGHRS, CDR2 YFSETQ. This CDR3 has 15 amino acids. The CDR3 DNA sequence: TGCGCCAGCAGCTTAAGCGGCTCTGGGGCCAACGTCCTGACTTTC. This sequence encodes CASSLSGSGANVLTF.

This clone was seen a few times. This chain connects TRBV25-1 to TRBJ2-3; tentatively, D is TRBD2 (5 bases). The V gene lost 1 base and the J gene lost 3 bases, with 5 bases spanning the gap. The CDR3 loop spans 13 amino acids. Germline-derived CDR1 and CDR2 are MGHDK and SYGVNS. The CDR3 sequence is CASSESGTDTQYF. The CDR3 DNA reads TGTGCCAGCAGTGAATCGGGGACAGATACGCAGTATTTT.

This clone has more than one count but fewer than ten. The chain links TRBV10-3 to TRBJ1-4, with D possibly being TRBD1 (6 bases). The V gene lost 0 bases and the J gene lost 12 bases, with 20 bases spanning the gap. The CDR3 consists of 16 residues. Germline CDR1 is ENHRY and CDR2 is SYGVKD. This CDR3 reads CAISESMGGRATQLFF. The CDR3 nucleotides are TGTGCCATCAGTGAGTCGATGGGGGGCAGAGCCACGCAACTGTTTTTT.

CDR3 sequence reads: CASSTQGALEKLFF. CDR3 bases: TGTGCCAGCAGTACCCAGGGGGCGCTAGAAAAACTGTTTTTT. The gene calls are TRBV5-4 and TRBJ1-4, with 8 bases identical to TRBD1. Germline CDR1 is SGHNT and CDR2 is YYREEE (reference sequence). V was clipped by 5 bases and J by 8 bases; unmatched bases: 8. The CDR3 is 14 residues long. The variable domain in full, with the rest retrieved from reference TRBV5-4 and TRBJ1-4, is ETGVTQSPTHLIKTRGQQVTLRCSSQSGHNTVSWYQQALGQGPQFIFQYYREEENGRGNFPPRFSGLQFPNYSSELNVNALELDDSALYLCASSTQGALEKLFFGSGTQLSVL.

This clone was picked up many times. The chain combines TRBV29-1 with TRBJ2-1; D might be TRBD1 (5 bases). This CDR3 region has 12 residues. Germline loops: CDR1 SQVTM, CDR2 ANQGSEA. CDR3 protein: CRGANPYNEQFF. CDR3 DNA: TGCAGAGGGGCTAACCCCTACAATGAGCAGTTCTTC.